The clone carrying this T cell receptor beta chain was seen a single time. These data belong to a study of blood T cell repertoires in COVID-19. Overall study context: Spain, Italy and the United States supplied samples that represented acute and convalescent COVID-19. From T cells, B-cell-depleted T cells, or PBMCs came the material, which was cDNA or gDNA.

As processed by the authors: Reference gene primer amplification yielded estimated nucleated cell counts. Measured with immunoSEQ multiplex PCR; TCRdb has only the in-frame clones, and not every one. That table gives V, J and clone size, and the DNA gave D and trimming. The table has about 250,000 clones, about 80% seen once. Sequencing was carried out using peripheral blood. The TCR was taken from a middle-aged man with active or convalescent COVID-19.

The CDR3 DNA is TGTGCCACACTCGAGGGGGCAGGGAACAATGAGCAGTTCTTC. Amino acids: CATLEGAGNNEQFF. V is TRBV28 and J is TRBJ2-1; TRBD1 matches 7 bases. V lost 10 bases to trimming and J lost 5 bases; unmatched junction nucleotides: 11. The CDR3 extends over 14 amino acids. The germline gives CDR1 MDHEN, CDR2 SYDVKM.